The 31 T cell receptor beta chains presented below share a single source sample, sequenced in a study of T cell repertoires in cytomegalovirus infection. Each CDR3 protein is one row after TCRdb ran MiXCR on the reads. In the table there are some 220,000 distinct CDR3 sequences, 9% to 15% of which are singletons. The sample comprised PBMCs. The source is a human donor in good health (CMV status not recorded). Some clones in this sample may be carry-over from other donors' samples.

The CDR3 DNA reads TGTGCCACCAGTGATTTCGCTAGGAAGAACACTGAAGCTTTCTTT. Translated: CATSDFARKNTEAFF. This chain links TRBV24-1 with TRBJ1-1; the D is unclear. Germline lookup yields CDR1 KGHDR and CDR2 SFDVKD. The CDR3 covers 15 residues. Trimming pared 1 base from V and 1 base from J, leaving 9 bases between.

This chain links TRBV20-1 with TRBJ2-5; TRBD2 agrees at 12 bases. The CDR3 length is 16 residues. The germline CDR1 and CDR2 sequences are DFQATT and SNEGSKA (reference sequence). The junction had 8 bases not matched to a gene; V was cut back by 1 base and J by 5 bases. CDR3 in amino acids: CSARGASGRARETQYF. CDR3 DNA sequence: TGCAGTGCTAGAGGGGCTAGCGGGAGGGCGCGGGAGACCCAGTACTTC.

This clonotype came up many times. This chain joins TRBV7-3 and TRBJ2-3; no clear D. Germline V CDR1 and CDR2: SGHTA, FQGTGA. The CDR3 has 13 amino acids. Trimming removed 5 bases from V and 2 bases from J, with 8 bases in between. The CDR3 reads CASSVTYTDTQYF. Written as DNA, the CDR3 is TGTGCCAGCAGCGTGACTTACACAGATACGCAGTATTTT.

In nucleotides, the CDR3 is TGTGCCAGCAGCTCCCCCAGGCTTGCAAGGGGCCAAGAGACCCAGTACTTC. It codes for CASSSPRLARGQETQYF. This chain joins TRBV7-9 and TRBJ2-5; TRBD1 is a possible D gene (5 bases). Between the trimmed V and J ends, which lost 4 bases and 1 base, there was a span of 19 bases. The germline CDR1 and CDR2 sequences are SEHNR and FQNEAQ (reference sequence). This CDR3 has 17 amino acids.

This clonotype came up a few times. The V and J genes are TRBV20-1 and TRBJ1-6; the D is unclear. V lost 5 bases and J lost 7, with 12 bases in between. This CDR3 spans 13 amino acids. Germline V CDR1 and CDR2: DFQATT, SNEGSKA (reference sequence). CDR3 region: CSAFALDNSPLHF. As DNA, the CDR3 is TGCAGTGCTTTTGCGTTGGACAATTCACCCCTCCACTTT.

Ten or more counts support this clonotype. V and J are TRBV20-1 and TRBJ2-7, with 9 bases fitting TRBD2. J was trimmed by 2 bases and V by 5 bases; bases with no gene match: 10. CDR1 is DFQATT and CDR2 is SNEGSKA in the germline V gene (reference sequence). The CDR3 length is 15 residues. In DNA, the CDR3 is TGCAGTGCTCCCGTTCTGCCTAGCGGGACCTACGAGCAGTACTTC. Amino acids: CSAPVLPSGTYEQYF.

This clonotype came up many times. The chain is built from TRBV19 and TRBJ2-5, with 7 bases fitting TRBD2. This CDR3 has 14 residues. Germline values: CDR1 LNHDA, CDR2 SQIVND (reference sequence). Germline trimming cut 6 bases from V and 0 bases from J; bases unmatched to any gene: 4. For the CDR3, the DNA is TGTGCCAGTAGATCGCGGGGGTACCAAGAGACCCAGTACTTC. This gives the protein CASRSRGYQETQYF.

This clonotype was found a few times. The chain couples TRBV6-1 to TRBJ1-5; 9 nucleotides match TRBD1. The germline gives CDR1 MNHNS, CDR2 SASEGT. The CDR3 is made up of 15 amino acids. With 7 bases clipped from V and 2 bases from J, the junction kept 6 bases outside the gene matches. CDR3 sequence reads: CASTPTGGRNQPQHF. Written as DNA, the CDR3 is TGTGCCAGCACCCCGACAGGGGGTCGCAATCAGCCCCAGCATTTT.

CDR3 sequence reads: CSARTQDKNTGELFF. As DNA, the CDR3 is TGCAGTGCTAGAACCCAGGACAAGAACACCGGGGAGCTGTTTTTT. The chain is built from TRBV20-1 and TRBJ2-2; TRBD1 might be the D (5 bases). The germline V gene encodes CDR1 DFQATT and CDR2 SNEGSKA (reference sequence). The V and J ends lost 2 bases and 1 base respectively, with 11 bases between them. The CDR3 length is 15 residues.

This clonotype was recorded at least ten times. V and J are TRBV2 and TRBJ2-3; 7 nucleotides align to TRBD2. J gave up 0 bases and V 8 bases, and 5 bases lay outside the gene matches. The CDR3 consists of 14 residues. Germline values: CDR1 SNHLY, CDR2 FYNNEI. CDR3: CASEWGGSTDTQYF. In DNA, the CDR3 is TGTGCCAGCGAGTGGGGGGGAAGCACAGATACGCAGTATTTT.

This clonotype has a handful of counts. The genes are TRBV19 and TRBJ1-2, with D uncertain. Looked up from germline, CDR1 is LNHDA and CDR2 is SQIVND (reference sequence). There are 12 residues in the CDR3. Trimming shortened V by 2 bases and J by 7 bases, and 8 bases separated the two germline ends. CDR3 sequence (DNA): TGTGCCAGTAGTATAAGAGGCATTGGCTACACCTTC. Amino acid sequence: CASSIRGIGYTF.

This clonotype was seen only a few times. The genes are TRBV9 and TRBJ2-1, with 10 bases fitting TRBD2. Germline V gene sequence: CDR1 SGDLS, CDR2 YYNGEE. The length of the CDR3 is 15 residues. The V and J ends lost 4 bases and 10 bases, in that order; junction bases with no gene match: 11. The CDR3 nucleotides read TGTGCCAGCAGCTCTGGGGTAGCGGGGGGAGTCGAGCAGTTCTTC. Protein sequence: CASSSGVAGGVEQFF.

Only a few counts were recorded for this clonotype. The V call is TRBV6-5, the J call TRBJ2-3, with 11 nucleotides matching TRBD1. Germline V lookup: CDR1 MNHEY, CDR2 SVGAGI. The V gene end was trimmed by 6 bases and the J gene end by 3 bases; junction bases not matched to a gene: 5. This CDR3 has 15 residues. The CDR3 reads CASRPGQGATDTQYF. CDR3 nucleotide sequence: TGTGCCAGCAGACCTGGACAGGGGGCGACAGATACGCAGTATTTT.

The rearrangement joins TRBV6-2 or TRBV6-3 to TRBJ2-7; tentatively, D is TRBD2 (7 bases). The CDR3 runs 14 residues. Deletions cut 6 bases from V and 2 bases from J, with 14 bases between. The germline gives CDR1 MNHEY, CDR2 SVGEGT. CDR3 amino acids: CASRESGDTYEQYF. CDR3 nucleotides: TGTGCCAGCAGGGAAAGCGGGGACACCTACGAGCAGTACTTC.

This clonotype was counted ten times or more. V and J are TRBV7-2 and TRBJ1-6; D may be TRBD1 (5 bases). The V and J ends lost 4 bases and 11 bases respectively, with 15 bases between them. Per the germline V gene, CDR1 is SGHTA and CDR2 is FQGNSA. The CDR3 runs 14 residues. The CDR3, as DNA: TGTGCCAGCAGCTCGGGGACTCCCGTTACACCCCTCCACTTT. This sequence encodes CASSSGTPVTPLHF.

At least ten counts were recorded for this clonotype. V and J are TRBV6-1 and TRBJ2-3; 13 bases are a match to TRBD2. Looked up from germline, CDR1 is MNHNS and CDR2 is SASEGT. V was pared by 6 bases and J by 5 bases, with 5 bases of the junction left unmatched. The CDR3 is 15 amino acids. CDR3 DNA: TGTGCCAGCAGCAATCGACTAGCGGGAGGAGATACGCAGTATTTT. This codes for CASSNRLAGGDTQYF.

Only a few counts were recorded for this clonotype. The chain links TRBV14 to TRBJ1-2; D remains ambiguous. In germline, CDR1 is SGHDN, CDR2 FVKESK. V was clipped by 4 bases and J by 8 bases, with 17 bases between them. The CDR3 is 14 residues long. The CDR3 sequence is CASSRVRESYGYTF. The DNA for the CDR3 is TGTGCCAGCAGCCGGGTGAGGGAATCCTACGGCTACACCTTC.

The rearrangement joins TRBV19 to TRBJ1-1, with a tentative D call TRBD1 (5 bases). The V end was cut by 7 bases, the J end by 0 bases, with 15 bases between. Germline CDR1 and CDR2: LNHDA and SQIVND (reference sequence). This CDR3 region has 15 residues. CDR3 region: CASTRDGGMNTEAFF. The DNA of the CDR3 is TGTGCCAGTACCCGGGACGGGGGTATGAACACTGAAGCTTTCTTT.

The table lists this clonotype with many counts. The chain uses TRBV7-2 and TRBJ2-2; 10 nucleotides match TRBD2. Per germline, CDR1 SGHTA and CDR2 FQGNSA. Unmatched junction bases numbered 5, after V lost 3 bases and J lost 1 base. CDR3 length: 17 amino acids. CDR3 amino acids: CASSFASGSLNTGELFF. The CDR3 DNA follows: TGTGCCAGCAGCTTTGCTAGCGGGAGTCTGAACACCGGGGAGCTGTTTTTT.

This clonotype was seen at least ten times. The chain links TRBV7-2 to TRBJ2-7, with 10 bases that match TRBD2. The CDR3 runs to 16 residues. Germline CDR1 and CDR2: SGHTA and FQGNSA. V was pared by 1 base and J by 4 bases, with 7 bases of the junction left unmatched. The CDR3 bases are TGTGCCAGCAGCTTAGGATCTAGCGGGAGCGGTTACGAGCAGTACTTC. Translating gives CASSLGSSGSGYEQYF.

V gene TRBV5-1 combines with J gene TRBJ2-6; TRBD1 aligns across 8 bases. V shed 4 bases, J shed 0 bases, and the junction held 9 bases outside the gene matches. The CDR3 is 18 amino acids. The germline CDR1 and CDR2 sequences are SGHRS and YFSETQ. The CDR3 loop reads CASSLYDRGNSGANVLTF. Written as DNA, the CDR3 is TGCGCCAGCAGCCTATACGACAGGGGTAACTCTGGGGCCAACGTCCTGACTTTC.

In its sample, this clonotype was seen many times. This rearrangement joins TRBV6-1 to TRBJ2-3; weak D call: TRBD1 (5 bases). The V gene's germline CDR1 is MNHNS and CDR2 SASEGT. The length of the CDR3 is 13 residues. Between the trimmed V and J ends, which lost 2 bases and 5 bases, there was a span of 8 bases. In nucleotides, the CDR3 is TGTGCCAGCAGTGAAAACAGGCAAGATACGCAGTATTTT. Amino acids: CASSENRQDTQYF.

Regarding this clonotype: A read error may be the cause here, since a much bigger clone is one base away. The J gene is TRBJ2-5, the V gene TRBV5-4; weak D call: TRBD1 (5 bases). V lost 3 bases and J 5 bases, leaving 17 bases between the germline ends. The CDR3 is 15 residues long. From germline, CDR1 is SGHNT and CDR2 YYREEE (reference sequence). CDR3 coding DNA: TGTGCCAGCAGCTACGGAGACAGATTACATGAGACCCAGTACTTC. Translated, it gives CASSYGDRLHETQYF. The whole variable domain, filled in from reference TRBV5-4 and TRBJ2-5, reads ETGVTQSPTHLIKTRGQQVTLRCSSQSGHNTVSWYQQALGQGPQFIFQYYREEENGRGNFPPRFSGLQFPNYSSELNVNALELDDSALYLCASSYGDRLHETQYFGPGTRLLVL.

In this sample, this clonotype turned up many times. The J gene is TRBJ2-1, the V gene TRBV7-3; TRBD2 matches 8 bases. Germline V CDR1 and CDR2: SGHTA, FQGTGA. The V segment lost 1 base and the J segment 7 bases; nucleotides outside the gene matches: 18. This CDR3 comprises 19 residues. Written as DNA, the CDR3 is TGTGCCAGCAGCTTAAAGGGGCGGGAGGTGAGCGGGAGAATGAATGAGCAGTTCTTC. This gives the protein CASSLKGREVSGRMNEQFF.

In this sample, this clonotype turned up a few times. The chain carries TRBV28 and TRBJ2-1, with D possibly being TRBD1 or TRBD2 (5 bases each). The CDR3 covers 13 residues. V gave up 6 bases and J gave up 9 bases, with 15 bases separating them. Per the germline V gene, CDR1 is MDHEN and CDR2 is SYDVKM. The CDR3 protein is CASRHPGTGEQFF. CDR3 bases: TGTGCCAGCAGGCACCCAGGGACGGGTGAGCAGTTCTTC.

This clonotype came up many times. This rearrangement joins TRBV7-8 to TRBJ1-1, with D possibly being TRBD1 (5 bases). With 5 bases removed from V and 2 bases from J, the gap between germline ends came to 12 bases. This CDR3 is 14 amino acids long. Germline loops: CDR1 SGHVS, CDR2 FQNEAQ. The chain's CDR3 is CASSPWGINTEAFF. The CDR3 DNA reads as TGTGCCAGCAGCCCCTGGGGGATTAACACTGAAGCTTTCTTT.

This clonotype was observed many times. V gene TRBV11-2 combines with J gene TRBJ2-2; a weak D match, TRBD2 (5 bases). Germline values: CDR1 SGHAT, CDR2 FQNNGV. With 7 bases removed from V and 3 bases from J, the gap between germline ends came to 27 bases. This CDR3 is built from 19 residues. The CDR3 region is CASTHLTGPDVRDTGELFF. In nucleotides, the CDR3 is TGTGCCAGCACCCACCTGACCGGGCCCGATGTGAGGGACACCGGGGAGCTGTTTTTT.

The V call is TRBV14, the J call TRBJ1-3; D is ambiguous. The germline V gene has CDR1 SGHDN and CDR2 FVKESK. CDR3 size: 16 residues. Trimming left V 1 base short and J 0 bases short, with 10 bases between. DNA for the CDR3: TGTGCCAGCAGCCAAGTTATCGGATCCTCTGGAAACACCATATATTTT. This translates into CASSQVIGSSGNTIYF.

In this sample, this clonotype turned up many times. The chain carries TRBV7-8 and TRBJ1-1; 7 bases match TRBD1. The V segment lost 1 base and the J segment 5 bases; nucleotides outside the gene matches: 10. CDR3 size: 16 residues. The germline gives CDR1 SGHVS, CDR2 FQNEAQ. CDR3 loop: CASSLGHRGPETEAFF. CDR3 sequence (DNA): TGTGCCAGCAGCTTAGGACACAGGGGCCCCGAGACTGAAGCTTTCTTT.

The gene calls are TRBV6-5 and TRBJ2-7; 7 nucleotides align to TRBD1. CDR1 is MNHEY, CDR2 SVGAGI, per germline. The ends lost 0 bases at V and 0 bases at J; junction bases unmatched: 2. The CDR3 is 15 residues long. This chain's CDR3 is CASSYSRDSSYEQYF. CDR3 in DNA: TGTGCCAGCAGTTACTCCCGGGACAGCTCCTACGAGCAGTACTTC.

This clonotype has at least ten counts. J is TRBJ2-1 and V is TRBV10-2; 13 bases line up with TRBD2. This CDR3 contains 15 residues. In germline, CDR1 is WSHSY, CDR2 SAAADI. Unmatched junction bases numbered 6, after V lost 6 bases and J lost 7 bases. The CDR3 sequence: CASRLGTSGINEQFF. In nucleotides, the CDR3 is TGCGCCAGCAGACTTGGGACTAGCGGGATAAATGAGCAGTTCTTC.